This TCR beta chain was profiled in a study of shared clonotypes between healthy human individuals. Background on the study: Aged 18 to 49, the donors were a couple of women and a few men. A donor's plate count was three for CD4 naive and three for CD4 memory; CD8 naive had two and CD8 memory one. Findings and caveats of the study: Genetic and exposure-history diversity was limited by the few donors. Clonotypes not shared had lower generation probabilities than those common to all four donors.

From germline, CDR1 is SGDLS and CDR2 YYNGEE. The CDR3 length is 19 residues. Trimming cost V 0 bases and J 7 bases; bases outside gene matches: 18. As for this clone: What it recognizes is unknown.

Sequenced by immunoSEQ multiplex PCR; TCRdb stores in-frame clones only, minus some. The table includes approximately 2.4 million clones, approximately 95% detected once. V is TRBV9 and J is TRBJ2-1; 8 bases map to TRBD2. The TCR comes from a man in his late teens or twenties in good health. The sequenced sample was naive CD4+ T cells sorted from blood. Subset described: CD45RA+ positively selected. The CDR3 protein is CASSVGYIVTSDKRNEQFF. The DNA for the CDR3 is TGTGCCAGCAGCGTAGGATATATTGTGACTAGCGACAAGAGGAATGAGCAGTTCTTC. Variable domain in full (rest from reference TRBV9 and TRBJ2-1): DSGVTQTPKHLITATGQRVTLRCSPRSGDLSVYWYQQSLDQGLQFLIQYYNGEERAKGNILERFSAQQFPDLHSELNLSSLELGDSALYFCASSVGYIVTSDKRNEQFFGPGTRLTVL.